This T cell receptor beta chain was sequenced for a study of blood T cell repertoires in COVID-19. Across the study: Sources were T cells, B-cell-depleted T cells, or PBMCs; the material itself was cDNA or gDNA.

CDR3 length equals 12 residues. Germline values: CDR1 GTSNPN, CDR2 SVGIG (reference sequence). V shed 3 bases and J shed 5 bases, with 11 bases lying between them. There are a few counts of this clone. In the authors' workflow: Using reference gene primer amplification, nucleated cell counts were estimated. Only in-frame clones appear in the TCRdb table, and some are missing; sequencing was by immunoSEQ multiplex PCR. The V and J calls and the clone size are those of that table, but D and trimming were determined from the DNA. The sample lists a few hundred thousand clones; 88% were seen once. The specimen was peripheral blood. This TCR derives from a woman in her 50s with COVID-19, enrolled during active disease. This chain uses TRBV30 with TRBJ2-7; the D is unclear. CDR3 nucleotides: TGTGCCTGGAGACTTCTGGGCGACGAGCAGTACTTC. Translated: CAWRLLGDEQYF.